Shown below are 2 T cell receptor beta chains from a single sample sequenced in a study of T cells after yellow fever vaccination. One entry per CDR3 protein results from TCRdb running MiXCR on the 5' RACE reads. Here the sample spans some 390,000 distinct CDR3 sequences, around a sixth being singletons. Material: PBMCs, obtained before the yellow fever booster vaccination. The receptor source for this set is a man between 18 and 35 years old who received the YFV17D yellow fever vaccine.

V and J are TRBV6-5 and TRBJ1-5, with D uncertain. CDR1 MNHEY and CDR2 SVGAGI come from the germline V gene. The CDR3 sequence is 13 residues long. Trimming removed 6 bases at V and 4 bases at J, with 10 bases between. The CDR3 loop reads CASRPTQNQPQHF. CDR3 sequence (DNA): TGTGCCAGCAGGCCTACACAAAATCAGCCCCAGCATTTT.

This clonotype appeared a few times. The chain couples TRBV20-1 to TRBJ1-2; D may be TRBD1 (6 bases). V lost 0 bases and J 4 bases, leaving 15 bases between the germline ends. Germline values: CDR1 DFQATT, CDR2 SNEGSKA (reference sequence). There are 15 residues in the CDR3. The CDR3 protein is CSARDGGQNIYGYTF. For the CDR3, the DNA is TGCAGTGCTAGAGACGGTGGACAGAATATCTATGGCTACACCTTC.